The 15 T cell receptor beta chains presented below share a single source sample, sequenced in a study of shared clonotypes between healthy human individuals. The data were produced by immunoSEQ multiplex PCR, yet TCRdb's version contains in-frame clones alone and is incomplete. The data show nearly 750,000 clones, just under 75% seen once. The specimen sequenced was memory CD4+ T cells sorted from blood. Specified subset: CD45RA-negative fraction. The source is a woman aged 25 to 39 in good health.

The V call is TRBV29-1, the J call TRBJ1-1; D not resolved. This CDR3 comprises 13 residues. The germline V and J ends were trimmed by 4 bases and 1 base, with 10 bases remaining between them. Germline V gene data show CDR1 as SQVTM and CDR2 as ANQGSEA. The CDR3 region has the DNA TGCAGCGTTGTGAGGACGACGAACACTGAAGCTTTCTTT. It specifies CSVVRTTNTEAFF.

V and J are TRBV19 and TRBJ2-1; TRBD2 is a possible D gene (6 bases). V was pared by 1 base and J by 5 bases, with 9 bases between. The CDR3 loop spans 14 amino acids. Germline values: CDR1 LNHDA, CDR2 SQIVND (reference sequence). This chain's CDR3 is CASSIVGTHNEQFF. CDR3 nucleotides: TGTGCCAGTAGTATAGTAGGGACTCACAATGAGCAGTTCTTC.

This clone was seen more than once but under ten times. This chain connects TRBV27 to TRBJ1-5; the D gene is possibly TRBD1 (6 bases). Trimming cost V 5 bases and J 9 bases, with 11 bases left between them. The CDR3 sequence is 12 residues long. Per the germline V gene, CDR1 is MNHEY and CDR2 is SMNVEV (reference sequence). The DNA for the CDR3 is TGTGCCAGCAGTACAGGGATCTTGCCCCAGCATTTT. It yields the protein CASSTGILPQHF.

This clone was counted a single time. V usage is TRBV7-9 and J usage is TRBJ1-4; 8 nucleotides agree with TRBD1. The CDR3 loop spans 15 amino acids. V shed 5 bases, J shed 7 bases, and the junction held 9 bases outside the gene matches. Germline CDR1 and CDR2: SEHNR and FQNEAQ (reference sequence). The CDR3 spells CASSTWTGRVEKLFF. CDR3 sequence (DNA): TGTGCCAGCAGCACCTGGACAGGGAGGGTTGAAAAACTGTTTTTT.

This clone showed up many times. The V gene is TRBV27, the J gene TRBJ2-5, with TRBD2 matching 9 bases. There are 14 residues in the CDR3. The J segment lost 3 bases and the V segment lost 5 bases, leaving 4 bases of the junction unmatched. In germline, CDR1 is MNHEY, CDR2 SMNVEV (reference sequence). The CDR3 is CASSRASGKETQYF. The CDR3 coding sequence is TGTGCCAGCAGTCGGGCTAGCGGGAAAGAGACCCAGTACTTC.

The chain has TRBV14 and TRBJ2-3; D is unresolved. There are 12 residues in the CDR3. V was shortened by 5 bases and J by 11 bases, with 14 bases between the two germline ends. Germline CDR1 SGHDN, CDR2 FVKESK. The CDR3 sequence: CASSLDWNEQYF. CDR3 DNA sequence: TGTGCCAGCAGCTTAGATTGGAACGAGCAGTATTTT.

The chain employs TRBV29-1 and TRBJ2-3; 8 nucleotides match TRBD2. V shed 6 bases, J shed 0 bases, and the junction held 2 bases outside the gene matches. Germline V CDR1 and CDR2: SQVTM, ANQGSEA. The CDR3 is 13 residues long. The CDR3 is CSVWTSSTDTQYF. Written as DNA, the CDR3 is TGCAGCGTATGGACTAGCAGCACAGATACGCAGTATTTT.

The V call is TRBV6-5, the J call TRBJ1-1; 8 nucleotides align to TRBD1. Germline-derived CDR1 and CDR2 are MNHEY and SVGAGI. With 4 bases clipped from V and 5 bases from J, the junction kept 9 bases outside the gene matches. This CDR3 comprises 15 residues. CDR3: CASSSRTGLLTEAFF. The DNA of the CDR3 is TGTGCCAGCAGTTCCAGGACAGGGCTTCTGACTGAAGCTTTCTTT.

The chain combines TRBV2 with TRBJ2-2; 8 nucleotides line up with TRBD2. The germline CDR1 and CDR2 sequences are SNHLY and FYNNEI. Losses at the gene ends were 6 bases for V and 2 bases for J; bases not matched to a gene: 2. The CDR3 is 14 residues long. The CDR3 sequence: CASRLAGNTGELFF. In nucleotides, the CDR3 is TGTGCCAGCAGGCTAGCGGGTAACACCGGGGAGCTGTTTTTT.

This chain joins TRBV6-5 and TRBJ2-7; 9 positions agree with TRBD2. Germline V gene sequence: CDR1 MNHEY, CDR2 SVGAGI. This CDR3 spans 15 amino acids. V lost 10 bases, J lost 3 bases, and 13 bases stayed unmatched. CDR3 sequence (DNA): TGTGCCACGCATCCGACTAGCGGTCGGAACTACGAGCAGTACTTC. This sequence encodes CATHPTSGRNYEQYF.

On this clone: This sample also contains other DNA sequences that code for the same CDR3. The chain uses TRBV18 and TRBJ2-7; perhaps TRBD1 as D (6 bases). V was cut by 3 bases and J by 2 bases, with 11 bases left in between. Germline CDR1 KGHSH, CDR2 LQKENI. CDR3 length: 14 residues. CDR3: CASSPLAGAYEQYF. CDR3 sequence (DNA): TGTGCCAGCTCACCCCTCGCAGGGGCCTACGAGCAGTACTTC.

The genes are TRBV7-2 and TRBJ2-1; D unclear. V was clipped by 1 base and J by 14 bases, with 12 bases between them. The germline gives CDR1 SGHTA, CDR2 FQGNSA. The CDR3 contains 12 residues. The CDR3 sequence: CASSLDFLRKFF. CDR3 DNA: TGTGCCAGCAGCTTAGACTTTTTACGCAAGTTCTTC.

V is TRBV7-9 and J is TRBJ1-5; TRBD1 agrees at 8 bases. The CDR3 loop spans 16 amino acids. V gave up 7 bases and J gave up 7 bases; unmatched junction bases: 15. The germline CDR1 and CDR2 sequences are SEHNR and FQNEAQ (reference sequence). Here the CDR3 reads CASTDTKSAGGQPQHF. As DNA, the CDR3 is TGTGCCAGCACCGACACCAAAAGCGCAGGGGGCCAGCCCCAGCATTTT.

V and J are TRBV4-1 and TRBJ2-2, with 11 positions matching TRBD2. Trimming cost V 3 bases and J 7 bases; bases outside gene matches: 7. The CDR3 contains 16 residues. CDR1 is MGHRA and CDR2 is YSYEKL in the germline V gene. The CDR3 DNA is TGCGCCAGCAGCCAGGTTACTAGCGGGAGAGGCGGGGAGCTGTTTTTT. This sequence encodes CASSQVTSGRGGELFF.

The chain links TRBV11-2 to TRBJ2-1; 12 bases align to TRBD2. The CDR3 runs to 17 residues. Unmatched junction bases numbered 3, after V lost 1 base and J lost 2 bases. CDR1 SGHAT and CDR2 FQNNGV come from the germline V gene. CDR3 loop: CASSLVRTSGTYNEQFF. The CDR3 DNA is TGTGCCAGCAGCTTAGTAAGGACTAGCGGGACCTACAATGAGCAGTTCTTC.